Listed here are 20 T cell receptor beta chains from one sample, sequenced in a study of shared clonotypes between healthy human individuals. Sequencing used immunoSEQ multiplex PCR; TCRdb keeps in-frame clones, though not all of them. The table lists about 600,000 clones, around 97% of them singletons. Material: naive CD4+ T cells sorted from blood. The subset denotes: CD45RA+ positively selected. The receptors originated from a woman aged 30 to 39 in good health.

The CDR3 DNA reads as TGCGCCAGTGGGCAGGGGGCGAACACTGAAGCTTTCTTT. Its translation: CASGQGANTEAFF. This chain links TRBV5-1 with TRBJ1-1; 8 bases line up with TRBD1. Losses at the gene ends were 8 bases for V and 1 base for J; bases not matched to a gene: 4. CDR3 length: 13 amino acids. Germline V gives CDR1 SGHRS, CDR2 YFSETQ.

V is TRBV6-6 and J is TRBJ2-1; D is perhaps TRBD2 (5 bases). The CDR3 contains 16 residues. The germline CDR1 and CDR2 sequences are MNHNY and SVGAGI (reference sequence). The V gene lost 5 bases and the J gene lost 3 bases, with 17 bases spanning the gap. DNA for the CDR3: TGTGCCAGCAGTACCAAATTAGAGGAGGTCTACAATGAGCAGTTCTTC. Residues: CASSTKLEEVYNEQFF.

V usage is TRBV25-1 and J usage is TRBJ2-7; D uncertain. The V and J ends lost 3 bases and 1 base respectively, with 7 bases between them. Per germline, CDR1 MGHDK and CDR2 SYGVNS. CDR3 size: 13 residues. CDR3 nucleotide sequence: TGTGCCAGCAGTGATCCCCCTTCCTACGAGCAGTACTTC. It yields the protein CASSDPPSYEQYF.

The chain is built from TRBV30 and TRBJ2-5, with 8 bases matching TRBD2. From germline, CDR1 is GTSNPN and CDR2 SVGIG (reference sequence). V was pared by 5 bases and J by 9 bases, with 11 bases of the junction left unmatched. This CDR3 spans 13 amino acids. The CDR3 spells CAWSTAGVSSQYF. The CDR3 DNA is TGTGCCTGGTCCACAGCGGGAGTTTCTTCCCAGTACTTC.

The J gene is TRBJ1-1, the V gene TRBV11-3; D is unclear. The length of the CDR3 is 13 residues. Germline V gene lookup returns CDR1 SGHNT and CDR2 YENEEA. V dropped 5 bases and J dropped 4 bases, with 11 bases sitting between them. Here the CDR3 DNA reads TGTGCCAGCAGCCGGACCCGGGTCACTGAAGCTTTCTTT. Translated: CASSRTRVTEAFF.

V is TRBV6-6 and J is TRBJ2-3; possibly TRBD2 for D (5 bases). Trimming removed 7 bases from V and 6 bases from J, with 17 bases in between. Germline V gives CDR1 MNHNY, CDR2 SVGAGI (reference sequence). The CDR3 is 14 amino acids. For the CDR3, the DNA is TGTGCCAGCACCGACGGAATTACGGGGGATACGCAGTATTTT. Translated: CASTDGITGDTQYF.

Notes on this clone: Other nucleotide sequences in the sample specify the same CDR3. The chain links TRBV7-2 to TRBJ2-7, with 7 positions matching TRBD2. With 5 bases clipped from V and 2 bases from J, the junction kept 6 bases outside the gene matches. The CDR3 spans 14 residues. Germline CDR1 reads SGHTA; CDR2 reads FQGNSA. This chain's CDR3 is CASSPGTKPYEQYF. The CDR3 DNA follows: TGTGCCAGCAGCCCCGGGACTAAACCCTACGAGCAGTACTTC.

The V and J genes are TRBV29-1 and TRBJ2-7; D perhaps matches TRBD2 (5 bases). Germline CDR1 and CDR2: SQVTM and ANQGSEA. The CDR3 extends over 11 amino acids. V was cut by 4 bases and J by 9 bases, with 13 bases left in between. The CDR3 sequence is CSVVARRGQYF. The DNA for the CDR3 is TGCAGCGTTGTAGCGCGTCGCGGGCAGTACTTC.

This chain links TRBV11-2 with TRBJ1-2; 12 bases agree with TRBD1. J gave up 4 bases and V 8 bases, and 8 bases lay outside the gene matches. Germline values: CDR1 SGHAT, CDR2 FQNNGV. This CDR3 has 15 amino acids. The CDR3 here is CASAPGQGAAYGYTF. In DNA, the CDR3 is TGTGCCAGCGCGCCGGGACAGGGGGCGGCCTATGGCTACACCTTC.

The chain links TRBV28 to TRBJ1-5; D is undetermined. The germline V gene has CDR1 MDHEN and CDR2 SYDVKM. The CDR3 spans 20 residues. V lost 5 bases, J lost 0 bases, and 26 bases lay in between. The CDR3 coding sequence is TGTGCCAGCAGTGAAACTGGACTTCACCAGTACACTTATAGCAATCAGCCCCAGCATTTT. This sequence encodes CASSETGLHQYTYSNQPQHF.

In DNA form, the CDR3 reads TGTGCCAGTTACGGCTCCTACGAGCAGTACTTC. Residues: CASYGSYEQYF. The chain has TRBV27 and TRBJ2-5; D remains ambiguous. The end of the DNA aligns better with TRBJ2-7, so the J call may be wrong. The germline V gene has CDR1 MNHEY and CDR2 SMNVEV (reference sequence). The CDR3 has 11 residues.

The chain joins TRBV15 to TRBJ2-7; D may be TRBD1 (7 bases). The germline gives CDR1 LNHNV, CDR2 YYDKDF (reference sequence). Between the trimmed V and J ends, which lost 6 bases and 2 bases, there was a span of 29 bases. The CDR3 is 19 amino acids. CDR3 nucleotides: TGTGCCACCAGTCCCAAGGAGGCAGGGGGGCAAAAAAACCCCTACGAGCAGTACTTC. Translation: CATSPKEAGGQKNPYEQYF.

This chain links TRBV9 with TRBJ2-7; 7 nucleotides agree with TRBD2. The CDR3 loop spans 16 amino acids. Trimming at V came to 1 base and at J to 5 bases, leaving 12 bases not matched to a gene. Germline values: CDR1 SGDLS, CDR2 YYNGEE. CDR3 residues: CASSVPPGAGKNEQYF. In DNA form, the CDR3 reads TGTGCCAGCAGCGTACCCCCAGGAGCGGGAAAAAACGAGCAGTACTTC.

The CDR3 spells CASQYAGTSGYEQYF. The CDR3 DNA reads as TGTGCCAGCCAGTACGCCGGGACTAGCGGCTACGAGCAGTACTTC. The chain carries TRBV2 and TRBJ2-7, with TRBD2 matching over 11 bases. V shed 8 bases, J shed 3 bases, and the junction held 9 bases outside the gene matches. The CDR3 totals 15 residues. Per germline, CDR1 SNHLY and CDR2 FYNNEI. Combining the CDR3 with reference TRBV2 and TRBJ2-7 gives the whole variable domain EPEVTQTPSHQVTQMGQEVILRCVPISNHLYFYWYRQILGQKVEFLVSFYNNEISEKSEIFDDQFSVERPDGSNFTLKIRSTKLEDSAMYFCASQYAGTSGYEQYFGPGTRLTVT.

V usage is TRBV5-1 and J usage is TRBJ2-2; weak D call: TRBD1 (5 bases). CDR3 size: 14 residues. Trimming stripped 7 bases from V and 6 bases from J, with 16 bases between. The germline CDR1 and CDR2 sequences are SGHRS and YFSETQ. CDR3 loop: CASLQGLGPGELFF. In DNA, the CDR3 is TGCGCCAGCCTCCAGGGTTTGGGTCCCGGGGAGCTGTTTTTT.

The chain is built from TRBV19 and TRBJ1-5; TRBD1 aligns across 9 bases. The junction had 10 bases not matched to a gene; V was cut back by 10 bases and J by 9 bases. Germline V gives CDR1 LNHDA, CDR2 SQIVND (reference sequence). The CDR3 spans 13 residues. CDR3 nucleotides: TGTGCCACGTCCCGGGACAGGGACGGGCCCCAGCATTTT. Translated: CATSRDRDGPQHF.

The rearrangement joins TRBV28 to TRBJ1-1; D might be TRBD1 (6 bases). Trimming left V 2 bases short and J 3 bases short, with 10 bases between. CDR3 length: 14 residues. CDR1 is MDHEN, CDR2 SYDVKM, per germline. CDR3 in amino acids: CASSLPGAHTEAFF. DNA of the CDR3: TGTGCCAGCAGTTTACCGGGGGCGCACACTGAAGCTTTCTTT.

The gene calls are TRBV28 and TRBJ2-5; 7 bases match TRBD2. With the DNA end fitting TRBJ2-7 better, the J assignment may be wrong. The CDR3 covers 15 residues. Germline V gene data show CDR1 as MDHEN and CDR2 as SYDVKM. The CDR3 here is CASSSGGGHTYEQYF. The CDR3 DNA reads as TGTGCCAGCAGTTCGGGGGGAGGGCATACTTACGAGCAGTACTTC.

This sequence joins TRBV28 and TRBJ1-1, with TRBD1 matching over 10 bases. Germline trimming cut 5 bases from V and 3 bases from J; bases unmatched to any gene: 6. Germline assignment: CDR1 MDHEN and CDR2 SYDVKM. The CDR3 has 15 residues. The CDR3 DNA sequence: TGTGCCAGCAGTCCGACAGGGGGCTCCGACACTGAAGCTTTCTTT. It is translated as CASSPTGGSDTEAFF. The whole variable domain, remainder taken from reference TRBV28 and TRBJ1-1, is DVKVTQSSRYLVKRTGEKVFLECVQDMDHENMFWYRQDPGLGLRLIYFSYDVKMKEKGDIPEGYSVSREKKERFSLILESASTNQTSMYLCASSPTGGSDTEAFFGQGTRLTVV.

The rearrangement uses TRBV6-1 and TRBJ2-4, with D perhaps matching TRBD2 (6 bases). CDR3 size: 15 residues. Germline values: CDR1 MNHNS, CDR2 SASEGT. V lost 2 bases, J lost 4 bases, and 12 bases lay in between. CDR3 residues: CASSEPGGGKNIQYF. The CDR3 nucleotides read TGTGCCAGCAGTGAACCCGGTGGAGGGAAAAACATTCAGTACTTC.